This TCR beta chain was profiled in a study of blood T cell repertoires in COVID-19. Overall study context: The United States, Italy and Spain were the sources of the acute and convalescent COVID-19 samples. In each case, the material was cDNA or gDNA derived from T cells, B-cell-depleted T cells, or PBMCs.

This clone was counted once. Between the trimmed V and J ends, which lost 4 bases and 8 bases, there was a span of 13 bases. The CDR3 sequence is 14 residues long. CDR1 is SGDLS and CDR2 is YYNGEE in the germline V gene. In the original workflow: It was from reference gene primer amplification that nucleated cell counts were estimated. The protocol was immunoSEQ multiplex PCR, while the TCRdb copy is restricted to in-frame clones and leaves out a portion. V and J calls and clone size are given by that table; D and trimming were obtained from the DNA. The table has roughly 200,000 clones, about three quarters seen once; the top ten hold approximately 8.6%.

The chain employs TRBV9 and TRBJ1-6, with D perhaps matching TRBD1 (6 bases). Sequencing was performed on peripheral blood. The origin of this receptor is a woman aged 45-60 years with active or convalescent COVID-19. The CDR3: CASSMGGGYSPLHF. In nucleotides, the CDR3 is TGTGCCAGCAGCATGGGGGGGGGCTATTCACCCCTCCACTTT.